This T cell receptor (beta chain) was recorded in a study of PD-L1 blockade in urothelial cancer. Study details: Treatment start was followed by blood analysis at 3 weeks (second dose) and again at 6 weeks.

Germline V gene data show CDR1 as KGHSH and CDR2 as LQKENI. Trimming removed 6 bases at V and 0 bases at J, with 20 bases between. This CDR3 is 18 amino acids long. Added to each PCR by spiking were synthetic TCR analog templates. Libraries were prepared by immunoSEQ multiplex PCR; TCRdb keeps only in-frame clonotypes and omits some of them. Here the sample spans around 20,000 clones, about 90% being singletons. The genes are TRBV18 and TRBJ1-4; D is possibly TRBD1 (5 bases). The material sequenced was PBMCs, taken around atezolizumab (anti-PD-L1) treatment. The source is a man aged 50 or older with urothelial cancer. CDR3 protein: CASSRREPGGSTNEKLFF. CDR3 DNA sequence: TGTGCCAGCTCCCGAAGGGAACCCGGGGGATCAACTAATGAAAAACTGTTTTTT.